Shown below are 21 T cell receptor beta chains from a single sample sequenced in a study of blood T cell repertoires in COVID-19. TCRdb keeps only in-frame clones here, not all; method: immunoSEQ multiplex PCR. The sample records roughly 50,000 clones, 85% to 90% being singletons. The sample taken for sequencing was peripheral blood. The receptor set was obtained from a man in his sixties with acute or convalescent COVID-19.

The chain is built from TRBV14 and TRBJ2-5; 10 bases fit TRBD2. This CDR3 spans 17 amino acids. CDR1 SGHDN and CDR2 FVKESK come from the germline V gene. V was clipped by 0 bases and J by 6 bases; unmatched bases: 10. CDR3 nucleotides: TGTGCCAGCAGCCAAGAGATGGCTAGCGGGAGTTCAAAGACCCAGTACTTC. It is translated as CASSQEMASGSSKTQYF.

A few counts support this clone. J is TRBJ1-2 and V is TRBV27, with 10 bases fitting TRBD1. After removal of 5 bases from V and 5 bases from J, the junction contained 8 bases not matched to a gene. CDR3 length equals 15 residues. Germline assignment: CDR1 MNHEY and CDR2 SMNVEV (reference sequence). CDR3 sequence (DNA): TGTGCCAGCAGTCCGGGACAGGGGTTTATTTATGGCTACACCTTC. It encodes CASSPGQGFIYGYTF.

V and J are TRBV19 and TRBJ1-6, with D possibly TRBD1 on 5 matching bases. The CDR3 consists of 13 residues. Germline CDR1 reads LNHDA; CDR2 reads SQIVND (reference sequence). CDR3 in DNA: TGTGCGACGCGGGGGGACTTACTTTCACCCCTCCACTTT. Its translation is CATRGDLLSPLHF.

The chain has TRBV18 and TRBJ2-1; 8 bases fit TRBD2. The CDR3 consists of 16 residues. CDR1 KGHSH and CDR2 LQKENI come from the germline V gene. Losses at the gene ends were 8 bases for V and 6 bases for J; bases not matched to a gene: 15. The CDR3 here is CASLPPGGESVNEQFF. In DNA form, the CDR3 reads TGTGCCAGCCTTCCTCCCGGGGGGGAATCGGTCAATGAGCAGTTCTTC.

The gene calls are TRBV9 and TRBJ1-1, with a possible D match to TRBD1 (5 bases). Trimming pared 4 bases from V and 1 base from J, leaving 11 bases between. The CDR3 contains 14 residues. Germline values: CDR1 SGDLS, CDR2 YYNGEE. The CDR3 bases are TGTGCCAGCAGCAGGGACGGGGGGAACACTGAAGCTTTCTTT. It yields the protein CASSRDGGNTEAFF.

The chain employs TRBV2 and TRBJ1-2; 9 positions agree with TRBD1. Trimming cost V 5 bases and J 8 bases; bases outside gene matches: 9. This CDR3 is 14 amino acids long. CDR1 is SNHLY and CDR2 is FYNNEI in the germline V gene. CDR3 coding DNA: TGTGCCAGCAGTCCCCGGGACAGGGTGAGCGGCTACACCTTC. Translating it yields CASSPRDRVSGYTF. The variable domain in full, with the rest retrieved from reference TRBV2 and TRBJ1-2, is EPEVTQTPSHQVTQMGQEVILRCVPISNHLYFYWYRQILGQKVEFLVSFYNNEISEKSEIFDDQFSVERPDGSNFTLKIRSTKLEDSAMYFCASSPRDRVSGYTFGSGTRLTVV.

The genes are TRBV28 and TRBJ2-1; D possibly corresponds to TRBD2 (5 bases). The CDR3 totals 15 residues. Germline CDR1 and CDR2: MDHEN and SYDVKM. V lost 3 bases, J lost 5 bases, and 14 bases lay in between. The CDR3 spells CASSLLREVHNEQFF. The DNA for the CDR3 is TGTGCCAGCAGTTTGCTCCGGGAAGTCCACAATGAGCAGTTCTTC.

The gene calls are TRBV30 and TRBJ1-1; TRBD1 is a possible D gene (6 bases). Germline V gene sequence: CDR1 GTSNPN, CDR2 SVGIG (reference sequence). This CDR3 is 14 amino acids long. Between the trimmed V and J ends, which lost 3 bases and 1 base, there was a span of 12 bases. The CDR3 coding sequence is TGTGCCTGGAGAGACGAAGGGGGGAACACTGAAGCTTTCTTT. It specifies CAWRDEGGNTEAFF.

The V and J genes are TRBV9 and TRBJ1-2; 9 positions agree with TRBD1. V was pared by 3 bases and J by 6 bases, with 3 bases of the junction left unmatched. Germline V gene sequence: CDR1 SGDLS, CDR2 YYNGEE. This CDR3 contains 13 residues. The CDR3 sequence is CASSAQGAHGYTF. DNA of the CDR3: TGTGCCAGCAGCGCACAGGGGGCCCATGGCTACACCTTC.

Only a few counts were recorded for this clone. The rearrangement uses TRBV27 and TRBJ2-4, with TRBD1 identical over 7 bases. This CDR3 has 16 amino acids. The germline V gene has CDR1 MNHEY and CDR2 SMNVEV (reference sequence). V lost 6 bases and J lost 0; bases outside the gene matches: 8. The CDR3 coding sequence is TGTGCCAGCAGGACAGGGTCACCGCTAGCCAAAAACATTCAGTACTTC. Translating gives CASRTGSPLAKNIQYF.

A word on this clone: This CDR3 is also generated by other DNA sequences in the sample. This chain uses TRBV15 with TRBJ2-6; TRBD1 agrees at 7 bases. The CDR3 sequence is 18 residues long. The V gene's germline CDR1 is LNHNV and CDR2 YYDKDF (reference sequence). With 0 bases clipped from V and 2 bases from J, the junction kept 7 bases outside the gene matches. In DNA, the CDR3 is TGTGCCACCAGCAGAGATTTCGGAACAGGGGCTGGGGCCAACGTCCTGACTTTC. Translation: CATSRDFGTGAGANVLTF.

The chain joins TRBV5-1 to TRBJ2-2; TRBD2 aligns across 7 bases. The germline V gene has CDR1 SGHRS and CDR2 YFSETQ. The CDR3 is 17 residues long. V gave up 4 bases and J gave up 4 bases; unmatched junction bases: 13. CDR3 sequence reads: CASSGGVSGRPTGELFF. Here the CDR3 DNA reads TGCGCCAGCAGCGGTGGCGTGTCCGGGAGGCCCACCGGGGAGCTGTTTTTT.

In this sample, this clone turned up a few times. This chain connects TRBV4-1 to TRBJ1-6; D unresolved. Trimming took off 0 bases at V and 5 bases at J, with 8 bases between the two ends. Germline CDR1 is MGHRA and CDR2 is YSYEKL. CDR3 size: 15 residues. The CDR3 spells CASSQDSRNNSPLHF. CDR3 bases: TGCGCCAGCAGCCAAGATTCCAGGAATAATTCACCCCTCCACTTT.

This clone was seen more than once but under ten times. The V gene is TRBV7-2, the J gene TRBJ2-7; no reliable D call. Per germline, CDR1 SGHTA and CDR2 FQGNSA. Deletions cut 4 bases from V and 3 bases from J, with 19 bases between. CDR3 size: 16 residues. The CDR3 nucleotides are TGTGCCAGCAGCTCCCTTCTAGTAACCGAGAACTACGAGCAGTACTTC. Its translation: CASSSLLVTENYEQYF.

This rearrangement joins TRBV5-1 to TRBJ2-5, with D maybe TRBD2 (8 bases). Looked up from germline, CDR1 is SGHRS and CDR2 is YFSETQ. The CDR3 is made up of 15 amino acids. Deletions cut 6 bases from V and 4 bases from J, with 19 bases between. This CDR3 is CASNPYRGLGETQYF. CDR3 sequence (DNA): TGCGCCAGCAACCCATACAGGGGACTAGGAGAGACCCAGTACTTC. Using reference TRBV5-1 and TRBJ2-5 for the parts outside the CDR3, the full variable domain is KAGVTQTPRYLIKTRGQQVTLSCSPISGHRSVSWYQQTPGQGLQFLFEYFSETQRNKGNFPGRFSGRQFSNSRSEMNVSTLELGDSALYLCASNPYRGLGETQYFGPGTRLLVL.

CDR3 protein: CASSEAQGRTQYF. CDR3 sequence (DNA): TGTGCCAGCAGTGAGGCTCAGGGGCGAACCCAGTACTTC. The rearrangement uses TRBV2 and TRBJ2-5, with a possible D match to TRBD1 (6 bases). The CDR3 covers 13 residues. Between the trimmed V and J ends, which lost 3 bases and 8 bases, there was a span of 13 bases. The germline V gene encodes CDR1 SNHLY and CDR2 FYNNEI.

In nucleotides, the CDR3 is TGTGCCAGCAGCTTGACAGGGGCGAACACTGAAGCTTTCTTT. Residues: CASSLTGANTEAFF. The rearrangement uses TRBV7-9 and TRBJ1-1, with 8 bases aligning to TRBD1. With 3 bases clipped from V and 1 base from J, the junction kept 1 base outside the gene matches. The CDR3 runs 14 residues. From germline, CDR1 is SEHNR and CDR2 FQNEAQ (reference sequence). Looking up the rest from reference TRBV7-9 and TRBJ1-1 gives the full variable domain: DTGVSQNPRHKITKRGQNVTFRCDPISEHNRLYWYRQTLGQGPEFLTYFQNEAQLEKSRLLSDRFSAERPKGSFSTLEIQRTEQGDSAMYLCASSLTGANTEAFFGQGTRLTVV.

The CDR3 region is CASRGDSVSQYF. CDR3 coding DNA: TGTGCCAGCAGAGGGGACAGCGTAAGCCAGTACTTC. The chain combines TRBV7-9 with TRBJ2-5, with TRBD1 identical over 7 bases. Trimming cost V 6 bases and J 10 bases; bases outside gene matches: 8. Germline values: CDR1 SEHNR, CDR2 FQNEAQ (reference sequence). The length of the CDR3 is 12 residues.

CDR3 bases: TGTGCCAGCAGCCCCCTTGGGACAGGAGACGAGCAGTACTTC. Amino acids: CASSPLGTGDEQYF. The V call is TRBV7-3, the J call TRBJ2-7; TRBD1 matches 8 bases. The CDR3 has 14 amino acids. The V gene end was trimmed by 5 bases and the J gene end by 5 bases; junction bases not matched to a gene: 8. Germline CDR1 is SGHTA and CDR2 is FQGTGA. Full variable domain (remainder filled in from reference TRBV7-3 and TRBJ2-7): GAGVSQTPSNKVTEKGKYVELRCDPISGHTALYWYRQSLGQGPEFLIYFQGTGAADDSGLPNDRFFAVRPEGSVSTLKIQRTERGDSAVYLCASSPLGTGDEQYFGPGTRLTVT.

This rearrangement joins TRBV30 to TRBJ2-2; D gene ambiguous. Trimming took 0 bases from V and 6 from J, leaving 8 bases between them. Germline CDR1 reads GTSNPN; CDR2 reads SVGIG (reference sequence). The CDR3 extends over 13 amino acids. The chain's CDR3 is CAWSVQKAGELFF. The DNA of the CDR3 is TGTGCCTGGAGTGTACAGAAAGCCGGGGAGCTGTTTTTT.

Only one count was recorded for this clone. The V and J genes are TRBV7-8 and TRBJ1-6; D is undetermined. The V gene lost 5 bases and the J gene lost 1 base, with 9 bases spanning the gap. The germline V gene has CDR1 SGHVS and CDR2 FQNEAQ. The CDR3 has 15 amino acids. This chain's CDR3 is CASSLPGSYNSPLHF. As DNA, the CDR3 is TGTGCCAGCAGCCTCCCCGGGTCCTATAATTCACCCCTCCACTTT.